This T cell receptor (beta chain) was captured by sequencing in a study of blood T cell repertoires in COVID-19. On the study more broadly: Material from acute and convalescent COVID-19 was sourced from the United States, Italy and Spain. PBMCs, B-cell-depleted T cells, or T cells were the source of the cDNA or gDNA that made up the material.

In the original workflow: Counts of nucleated cells, estimated from reference gene primer amplification, were obtained. Sequencing was performed with immunoSEQ multiplex PCR; in TCRdb, only in-frame clones are kept and a portion is missing. The DNA gave D and trimming, while V, J and clone size come from that table. Altogether tens of thousands of clones are present, 85% being singletons, with the ten largest covering roughly 15%. This CDR3 is built from 17 residues. Germline loops: CDR1 SGHRS, CDR2 YFSETQ. Trimming cost V 3 bases and J 1 base; bases outside gene matches: 5. Source material: peripheral blood. The TCR originated in a human donor with acute or convalescent COVID-19. The donor label of this sample is uncertain. The chain couples TRBV5-1 to TRBJ1-6, with 9 bases lining up with TRBD1. CDR3 residues: CASSSLTGGSYNSPLHF. DNA for the CDR3: TGCGCCAGCAGCTCCCTGACAGGGGGTTCCTATAATTCACCCCTCCACTTT.